This TCR beta chain is from a study of T cells expressing NK-cell markers. Looking at the study overall: Of eight sequenced donors, seven were HCMV-seropositive and one HCMV-seronegative.

5'RACE template switching with UMIs produced the TCR beta cDNA. TCRdb reprocessed the 5' RACE reads and keeps a single row for each CDR3 protein, giving no DNA. The data show 400,000 to 450,000 distinct CDR3 sequences, and the top ten clones hold 7.3%. This CDR3 is built from 14 residues. Per the germline V gene, CDR1 is MNHEY and CDR2 is SVGEGT. The rearrangement links TRBV6-2 or TRBV6-3 to TRBJ1-1; TCRdb's D gene call, TRBD1, goes unchecked for lack of DNA. The sequence came from a woman aged 18-70 years in good health. Sequences were obtained from blood T cells: a sorted CD56 or NKG2C T cell subset, CD4+ or CD8+ T cells, or bulk PBMC T cells (not recorded which). CDR3 loop: CASNEQGEVTEAFF.